A single sample is the source of the 9 T cell receptor beta chains below, sequenced in a study of cytotoxic CD8 clonotypes in ibrutinib-treated CLL. The method was immunoSEQ multiplex PCR; TCRdb's version includes in-frame clones alone and lacks a portion of them. The table shows 250,000 to 350,000 clones, with more than 70% occurring only once. This specimen was PBMCs, taken at disease progression, from a patient treated with ibrutinib. These receptors originate from a human donor with chronic lymphocytic leukemia.

The gene calls are TRBV7-2 and TRBJ2-5; tentative D call: TRBD1 (6 bases). The V gene lost 3 bases and the J gene lost 13 bases, with 21 bases spanning the gap. Germline V lookup: CDR1 SGHTA, CDR2 FQGNSA. This CDR3 is built from 14 residues. The DNA for the CDR3 is TGTGCCAGCAGCTTTTCCGGGACACAGGTTATCGGGTACTTC. This translates into CASSFSGTQVIGYF.

The chain carries TRBV20-1 and TRBJ2-1; D unclear. The V end was cut by 4 bases, the J end by 9 bases, with 10 bases between. This CDR3 spans 11 amino acids. Germline V gives CDR1 DFQATT, CDR2 SNEGSKA (reference sequence). The CDR3 region has the DNA TGCAGTGCTAAAGGACGATTTGAGCAGTTCTTC. Its translation is CSAKGRFEQFF.

The V gene is TRBV5-1, the J gene TRBJ2-5, with D possibly TRBD2 on 5 matching bases. Germline values: CDR1 SGHRS, CDR2 YFSETQ. This CDR3 is 14 amino acids long. Trimming removed 1 base from V and 2 bases from J, with 9 bases in between. CDR3 sequence: CASSLLTGQETQYF. The CDR3, as DNA: TGCGCCAGCAGCTTGTTGACGGGACAAGAGACCCAGTACTTC.

The J gene is TRBJ2-3, the V gene TRBV5-1; D not certain. V gave up 2 bases and J gave up 0 bases, with 16 bases separating them. Germline V gene data show CDR1 as SGHRS and CDR2 as YFSETQ. This CDR3 region has 17 residues. CDR3 in amino acids: CASSLNRLGSSTDTQYF. In DNA, the CDR3 is TGCGCCAGCAGCTTAAATCGTCTTGGGTCTAGCACAGATACGCAGTATTTT.

J is TRBJ2-5 and V is TRBV6-1; possibly TRBD1 for D (6 bases). The V end lost 8 bases, the J end lost 1 base, and 8 bases lay between the germline ends. This CDR3 is 12 amino acids long. The germline V gene encodes CDR1 MNHNS and CDR2 SASEGT. This CDR3 reads CASDRIQETQYF. The CDR3 region has the DNA TGTGCCAGCGACAGGATCCAAGAGACCCAGTACTTC.

The chain is built from TRBV4-1 and TRBJ1-1; 9 bases line up with TRBD1. Germline V gene sequence: CDR1 MGHRA, CDR2 YSYEKL. The CDR3 is 14 amino acids. The trim removed 6 bases at V and 0 bases at J, leaving 2 bases unmatched. CDR3 residues: CASSRDRVNTEAFF. CDR3 nucleotides: TGCGCCAGCAGTCGGGACAGGGTGAACACTGAAGCTTTCTTT.

V usage is TRBV11-2 and J usage is TRBJ2-7, with 7 positions matching TRBD1. Trimming cost V 5 bases and J 2 bases; bases outside gene matches: 21. This CDR3 contains 19 residues. The germline CDR1 and CDR2 sequences are SGHAT and FQNNGV. The CDR3 DNA sequence: TGTGCCAGCAGCCCACCAGACAGGGTGCGAACTTCCAAAACCTACGAGCAGTACTTC. It translates to CASSPPDRVRTSKTYEQYF.

V is TRBV5-6 and J is TRBJ1-5; D remains unclear. The CDR3 is made up of 15 amino acids. The germline V gene encodes CDR1 SGHDT and CDR2 YYEEEE. V was shortened by 0 bases and J by 3 bases, with 10 bases between the two germline ends. CDR3 DNA: TGTGCCAGCAGCTTGGTTCTCAGGTTCAATCAGCCCCAGCATTTT. Protein product: CASSLVLRFNQPQHF.

The chain links TRBV20-1 to TRBJ2-7; D gene unclear. V was clipped by 4 bases and J by 5 bases, with 6 bases between them. The CDR3 covers 10 residues. Germline V gene data show CDR1 as DFQATT and CDR2 as SNEGSKA (reference sequence). The CDR3 DNA follows: TGCAGTGCTAAGGTCGACGAGCAGTACTTC. Its translation is CSAKVDEQYF.